Listed below are T cell receptor beta chains from one sample, sequenced in a study of CD4 T cells in relation to SARS-CoV-2 and coronaviruses. Assay: immunoSEQ multiplex PCR; the TCRdb copy retains only in-frame clones and omits some. This sample has tens of thousands of clones; 65% to 80% occur once, and the top ten carry roughly an eighth. Antigens for these TCRs are unknown. Sequencing was carried out using CD4+ T cells from PBMCs, cultured in vitro. The receptors stem from a human donor in good health. Each CDR3 is given with its conserved first and last residue. The D gene is left open where the match is weak. Clone size is shown for a subset of rows, as once, few, many or a class of expanded clone.

cdr3_aa cdr3_nt v_call clone_size d_call j_call
CAISGEPDTQYF TGTGCCATCAGTGGGGAACCAGATACGCAGTATTTT TRBV10-3 - - TRBJ2-3
CASSTSGLETQYF TGTGCCAGCAGCACATCGGGGTTGGAGACCCAGTACTTC TRBV7-9 - - TRBJ2-5
CASSSGSLYEQYF TGTGCCAGCAGTAGCGGGAGTTTGTACGAGCAGTACTTC TRBV6-5 - TRBD2 TRBJ2-7
CASRGQPSGNTIYF TGTGCCAGTAGGGGACAACCCTCTGGAAACACCATATATTTT TRBV19 few - TRBJ1-3
CASRPGTGTYGYTF TGTGCCAGCAGACCTGGGACAGGTACCTACGGCTACACCTTC TRBV6-5 - TRBD1 TRBJ1-2
CSARLPSEQFF TGCAGTGCTAGGTTGCCGAGTGAGCAGTTCTTC TRBV20-1 - - TRBJ2-1
CASRETSGGGETQYF TGTGCCAGCAGGGAGACTAGCGGAGGAGGGGAGACCCAGTACTTC TRBV2 - TRBD2 TRBJ2-5
CTVDSGVSSTDTQYF TGCACCGTGGACTCTGGGGTTTCTAGCACAGATACGCAGTATTTT TRBV1 once - TRBJ2-3
CASSYASQGNQPQHF TGTGCCAGCAGTTACGCGAGCCAGGGCAATCAGCCCCAGCATTTT TRBV6-2/TRBV6-3 - - TRBJ1-5
CASGRWTENIQYF TGTGCTAGTGGTCGCTGGACAGAAAACATTCAGTACTTC TRBV12-5 - - TRBJ2-4
CASSLKGARRDGNTIYF TGTGCCAGCAGCCTAAAAGGGGCACGTAGGGATGGAAACACCATATATTTT TRBV7-8 - - TRBJ1-3
CASSQVSAEGEAFF TGTGCCAGCAGCCAAGTCTCAGCCGAGGGGGAAGCTTTCTTT TRBV4-2 - - TRBJ1-1
CASSPGQSGNTIYF TGTGCCAGCAGCCCCGGACAGTCTGGAAACACCATATATTTT TRBV7-9 few - TRBJ1-3
CATSRFRGSGNTIYF TGTGCCACCAGCAGATTTAGGGGGAGTGGAAACACCATATATTTT TRBV15 - - TRBJ1-3
CASSVATWLGANEQFF TGTGCCAGCAGCGTAGCTACGTGGCTAGGTGCCAATGAGCAGTTCTTC TRBV9 few - TRBJ2-1
CAISGRESGGGNEQFF TGTGCCATCAGTGGACGGGAGAGCGGAGGTGGGAATGAGCAGTTCTTC TRBV10-3 - - TRBJ2-1
CASSRGQGSTEAFF TGTGCCAGTAGTAGGGGACAGGGGTCCACTGAAGCTTTCTTT TRBV19 - TRBD1 TRBJ1-1
CASSIIAGGGTDTQYF TGTGCCAGTAGTATAATCGCGGGAGGGGGCACAGATACGCAGTATTTT TRBV19 - TRBD2 TRBJ2-3
CAWMEEWQPQHF TGTGCCTGGATGGAGGAATGGCAGCCCCAGCATTTT TRBV30 - - TRBJ1-5
CASRRKQGGAITDTQYF TGTGCCAGCAGAAGGAAGCAGGGCGGGGCGATCACAGATACGCAGTATTTT TRBV21-1 - - TRBJ2-3
CASKSPGGTGELFF TGTGCCAGCAAAAGTCCCGGGGGCACCGGGGAGCTGTTTTTT TRBV2 - - TRBJ2-2
CASSQVSRGLAGELFF TGTGCCAGCAGCCAAGTGTCAAGGGGGCTGGCCGGGGAGCTGTTTTTT TRBV3-1/TRBV3-2 - TRBD1 TRBJ2-2
CASRTGHEQYF TGCGCCAGCAGGACAGGGCACGAGCAGTACTTC TRBV5-1 - TRBD1 TRBJ2-7
CASSGTGGFLSGYTF TGTGCCAGCAGCGGTACAGGGGGCTTTCTCAGTGGCTACACCTTC TRBV3-1/TRBV3-2 - TRBD1 TRBJ1-2